This is a list of T cell receptor beta chains from one sample in a study of cytomegalovirus exposure and HLA in healthy donors. Produced via immunoSEQ multiplex PCR; TCRdb's table is partial and in-frame only. The repertoire holds 200,000 to 250,000 clones, with roughly 84% as singletons. The sample taken for sequencing was PBMCs. The receptors come from a woman between 18 and 29 years old in good health and CMV-seropositive. CDR3s include the opening cysteine and the closing phenylalanine or tryptophan.

V gene,J gene,CDR3 protein
TRBV28,TRBJ2-1,CASSVGTYSSYNEQFF
TRBV6-5,TRBJ1-1,CASSGLSGHTEAFF
TRBV30,TRBJ2-1,CAWQGGNNEQFF
TRBV7-8,TRBJ2-7,CASSLWQTYEQYF
TRBV10-2,TRBJ2-1,CASSESRVLGEQFF
TRBV11-2,TRBJ2-7,CASSLGGAGEQYF
TRBV30,TRBJ2-7,CAWSSSRDRGAYEQYF
TRBV7-9,TRBJ2-7,CASSSDREYYEQYF
TRBV5-5,TRBJ1-4,CASSLRQQNNEKLFF
TRBV4-1,TRBJ2-5,CASSHPTGLAGVQEETQYF
TRBV30,TRBJ2-7,CAWSDRYEQYF
TRBV19,TRBJ1-1,CASSFQNRGMNTEAFF
TRBV2,TRBJ1-1,CASRVHPEAFF
TRBV5-1,TRBJ1-4,CASSLGAAAGNEKLFF
TRBV28,TRBJ2-7,CASSERTVSSYEQYF
TRBV6-1,TRBJ1-5,CASSDTRGVILISNQPQHF
TRBV6-5,TRBJ2-1,CASSGESSYNEQFF
TRBV27,TRBJ2-1,CASTQTSLAGGREQFF
TRBV9,TRBJ2-3,CASSVNLAGGENTQYF
TRBV28,TRBJ2-6,CASSSFIEAKGANVLTF
TRBV29-1,TRBJ2-7,CSVALNDRFSYEQYF
TRBV2,TRBJ1-1,CASSETRTRDTEAFF
TRBV30,TRBJ2-7,CAWSGQGAREQYF